The 5 T cell receptor beta chains in this list originate from one sample, sequenced in a study of T-cell memory formation after mild COVID-19. Via MiXCR, TCRdb re-called the 5' RACE reads, giving one row per CDR3 protein. The sample carries roughly 170,000 distinct CDR3 sequences, roughly 18% recorded once. The sequencing sample was made of PBMCs or a T cell subset sorted from them (not recorded which). The receptors shown here come from a young man who had mild COVID-19 (a few samples of this study predate the infection). Cell type and time point are not known.

The table lists this clonotype with a few counts. The rearrangement uses TRBV20-1 and TRBJ2-5; a possible D gene is TRBD1 (6 bases). The V end was cut by 6 bases, the J end by 5 bases, with 16 bases between. The CDR3 runs 13 residues. Germline V gene sequence: CDR1 DFQATT, CDR2 SNEGSKA (reference sequence). CDR3 DNA: TGCAGTGCCAGGGGTCCTTTGGGGGAGACCCAGTACTTC. Its translation: CSARGPLGETQYF.

The chain is built from TRBV12-3 or TRBV12-4 and TRBJ1-4; D is unresolved. CDR3 length equals 14 residues. Trimming left V 6 bases short and J 4 bases short, with 12 bases between. The CDR3 DNA reads TGTGCCAGCAGATCGTCGATCAATAATGAAAAACTGTTTTTT. This gives the protein CASRSSINNEKLFF.

The chain has TRBV24-1 and TRBJ2-5, with D perhaps being TRBD1 or TRBD2 (6 bases each). The CDR3 is 16 residues long. The germline V and J ends were trimmed by 4 bases and 4 bases, with 18 bases remaining between them. CDR1 is KGHDR and CDR2 is SFDVKD in the germline V gene. The DNA of the CDR3 is TGTGCCACCAGTGACCCCGGAGGGCAGGGGTCAGAGACCCAGTACTTC. Encoded protein: CATSDPGGQGSETQYF.

V gene TRBV18 combines with J gene TRBJ1-1; 7 bases line up with TRBD1. Germline loops: CDR1 KGHSH, CDR2 LQKENI. The CDR3 consists of 17 residues. J was trimmed by 5 bases and V by 6 bases; bases with no gene match: 18. CDR3 residues: CASSSQGVQGRGTEAFF. DNA of the CDR3: TGTGCCAGCTCCTCCCAGGGGGTGCAGGGGAGAGGGACTGAAGCTTTCTTT.

The V and J genes are TRBV7-9 and TRBJ2-7; no clear D gene. The CDR3 runs 12 residues. The V and J ends lost 5 bases and 4 bases respectively, with 9 bases between them. Germline loops: CDR1 SEHNR, CDR2 FQNEAQ (reference sequence). The CDR3 region is CASSDTVYEQYF. CDR3 nucleotides: TGTGCCAGCAGCGATACAGTTTACGAGCAGTACTTC. Based on the CDR3 plus reference TRBV7-9 and TRBJ2-7, the full variable domain is DTGVSQNPRHKITKRGQNVTFRCDPISEHNRLYWYRQTLGQGPEFLTYFQNEAQLEKSRLLSDRFSAERPKGSFSTLEIQRTEQGDSAMYLCASSDTVYEQYFGPGTRLTVT.